This T cell receptor (beta chain) was sequenced for a study of vaccination effects on CD4 cells after COVID-19. Overall study context: At 16 days and one week before vaccination, two convalescent patients gave samples.

The CDR3 comprises 12 residues, both ends counted. The germline V gene encodes CDR1 SGDLS and CDR2 YYNGEE. Profiled with immunoSEQ multiplex PCR; TCRdb holds only in-frame clones, not every one. This sample has 55,000 to 90,000 clones, with around 70% found just once. Using viral peptide pools, the ViraFEST assay grew out antigen-specific CD4+ T cells prior to sequencing. On day 10 of culture, CD4+ T cells were separated out. The person had PCR-confirmed SARS-CoV-2 infection between March and December 2020. Cultures used 2 million or so PBMC per well, 9.5 to 10 IU/ml IL-2 and approximately 10 ug/ml peptides. As concerns this clone: Its specificity is not known. The missing conserved phenylalanine or tryptophan at the end of this CDR3 makes a read error likely. No DNA is shown, since the ends of the CDR3 on it are uncertain; the CDR3 is the one TCRdb lists.

The starting material was CD4+ T cells from PBMCs cultured with HIV peptides, obtained before COVID-19 vaccination. The subset was: HIV-1 Nef peptide pool negative control/reference culture. This clonotype was obtained from a human donor who had a prior SARS-CoV-2 infection. The genes are TRBV9 and TRBJ2-3. This CDR3 reads CASSVLCEGYLG.